This T cell receptor beta chain was documented in a study of cytomegalovirus exposure and HLA in healthy donors. Study-level information: The Caucasian-associated ancestry cluster held 65% to 90% of under 450 genotyped donors. Findings and limits, study-wide: A later analysis found common viral pathogens apparently linked to several of the most significant clusters. A link between a missense DCLRE1C variant and TCR beta V- and J-gene trimming emerged from a later analysis.

Note on this clone: The antigen is not known.

Primers included in the PCR were 60 Vbeta and 13 Jbeta primers. Sequenced by immunoSEQ multiplex PCR; TCRdb stores in-frame clones only, minus some. Found here are approximately 69,000 clones, 70% to 80% of them singletons; the top ten hold around 3.3%. Germline CDR1 reads SGHTA; CDR2 reads FQGTGA. The CDR3 runs to 18 residues. Trimming cost V 5 bases and J 5 bases; bases outside gene matches: 17. V gene TRBV7-3 combines with J gene TRBJ2-1; 8 bases agree with TRBD1. The sequence was collected from a man aged 18 to 30 in good health and CMV-seronegative. The material sequenced was PBMCs. CDR3 coding DNA: TGTGCCAGCAGCCCAGCCCCCGGACAGGGAAGTCACGACAATGAGCAGTTCTTC. Translating gives CASSPAPGQGSHDNEQFF.